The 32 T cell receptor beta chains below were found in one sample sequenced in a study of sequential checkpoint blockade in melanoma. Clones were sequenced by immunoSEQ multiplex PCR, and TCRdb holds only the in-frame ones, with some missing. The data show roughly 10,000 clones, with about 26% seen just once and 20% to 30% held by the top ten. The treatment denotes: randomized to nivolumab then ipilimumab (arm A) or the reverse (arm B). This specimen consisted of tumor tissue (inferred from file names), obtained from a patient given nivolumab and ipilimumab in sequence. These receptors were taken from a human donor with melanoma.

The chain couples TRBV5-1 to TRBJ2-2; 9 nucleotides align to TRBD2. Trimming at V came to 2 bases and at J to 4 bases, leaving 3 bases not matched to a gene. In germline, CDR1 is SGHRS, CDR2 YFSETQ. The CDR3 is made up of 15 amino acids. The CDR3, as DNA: TGCGCCAGCAGCTTAGCGGGGGGAACCACCGGGGAGCTGTTTTTT. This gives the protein CASSLAGGTTGELFF. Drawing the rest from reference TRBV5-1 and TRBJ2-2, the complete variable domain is KAGVTQTPRYLIKTRGQQVTLSCSPISGHRSVSWYQQTPGQGLQFLFEYFSETQRNKGNFPGRFSGRQFSNSRSEMNVSTLELGDSALYLCASSLAGGTTGELFFGEGSRLTVL.

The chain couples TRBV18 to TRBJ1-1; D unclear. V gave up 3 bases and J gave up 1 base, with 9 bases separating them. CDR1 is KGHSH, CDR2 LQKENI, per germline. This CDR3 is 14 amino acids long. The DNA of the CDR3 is TGTGCCAGCTCACCGTCACCGTCGAACACTGAAGCTTTCTTT. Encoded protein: CASSPSPSNTEAFF.

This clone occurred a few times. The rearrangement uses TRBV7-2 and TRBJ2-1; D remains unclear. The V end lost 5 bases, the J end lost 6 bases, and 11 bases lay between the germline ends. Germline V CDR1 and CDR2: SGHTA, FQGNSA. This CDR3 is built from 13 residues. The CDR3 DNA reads TGTGCCAGCAGCGACGGACGTTTCAATGAGCAGTTCTTC. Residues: CASSDGRFNEQFF. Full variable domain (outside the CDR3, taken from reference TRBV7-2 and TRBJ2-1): GAGVSQSPSNKVTEKGKDVELRCDPISGHTALYWYRQSLGQGLEFLIYFQGNSAPDKSGLPSDRFSAERTGGSVSTLTIQRTQQEDSAVYLCASSDGRFNEQFFGPGTRLTVL.

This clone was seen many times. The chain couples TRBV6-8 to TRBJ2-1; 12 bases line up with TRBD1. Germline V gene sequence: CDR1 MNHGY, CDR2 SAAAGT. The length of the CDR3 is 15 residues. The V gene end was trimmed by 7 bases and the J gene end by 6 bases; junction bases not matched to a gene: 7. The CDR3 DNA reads TGTGCCAGCATTACCGGGACAGGGGGCATCAATGAGCAGTTCTTC. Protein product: CASITGTGGINEQFF.

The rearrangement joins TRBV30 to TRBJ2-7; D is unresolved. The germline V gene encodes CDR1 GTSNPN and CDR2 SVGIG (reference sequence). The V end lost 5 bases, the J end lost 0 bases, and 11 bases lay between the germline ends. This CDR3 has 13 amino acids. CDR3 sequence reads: CAWATGSSYEQYF. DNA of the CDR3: TGTGCCTGGGCCACTGGAAGCTCCTACGAGCAGTACTTC. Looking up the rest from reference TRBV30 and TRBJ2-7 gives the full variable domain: SQTIHQWPATLVQPVGSPLSLECTVEGTSNPNLYWYRQAAGRGLQLLFYSVGIGQISSEVPQNLSASRPQDRQFILSSKKLLLSDSGFYLCAWATGSSYEQYFGPGTRLTVT.

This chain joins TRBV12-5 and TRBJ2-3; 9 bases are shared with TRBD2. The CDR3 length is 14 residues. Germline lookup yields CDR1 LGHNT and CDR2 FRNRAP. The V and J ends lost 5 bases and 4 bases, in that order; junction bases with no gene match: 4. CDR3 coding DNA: TGTGCTAGTGGTGTAACTAGCGGGTCAGATACGCAGTATTTT. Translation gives CASGVTSGSDTQYF.

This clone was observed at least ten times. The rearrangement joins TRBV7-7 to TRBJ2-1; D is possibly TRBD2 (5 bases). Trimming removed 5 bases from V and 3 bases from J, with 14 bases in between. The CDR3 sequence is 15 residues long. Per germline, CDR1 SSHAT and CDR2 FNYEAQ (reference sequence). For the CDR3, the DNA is TGTGCCAGCAGCCAAGGTCGAGACTACTACAATGAGCAGTTCTTC. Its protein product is CASSQGRDYYNEQFF.

CDR3 loop: CASSRTPYEQYF. For the CDR3, the DNA is TGTGCCAGCAGTAGAACCCCCTACGAGCAGTACTTC. V is TRBV6-8 and J is TRBJ2-7; no firm D call. In germline, CDR1 is MNHGY, CDR2 SAAAGT. The CDR3 has 12 residues. V shed 5 bases and J shed 2 bases, with 7 bases lying between them.

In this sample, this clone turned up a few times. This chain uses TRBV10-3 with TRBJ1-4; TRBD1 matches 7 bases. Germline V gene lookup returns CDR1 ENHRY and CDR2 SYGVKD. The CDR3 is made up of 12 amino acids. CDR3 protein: CALSRGSEKLFF. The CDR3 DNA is TGTGCTCTCTCCAGGGGGTCAGAAAAACTGTTTTTT.

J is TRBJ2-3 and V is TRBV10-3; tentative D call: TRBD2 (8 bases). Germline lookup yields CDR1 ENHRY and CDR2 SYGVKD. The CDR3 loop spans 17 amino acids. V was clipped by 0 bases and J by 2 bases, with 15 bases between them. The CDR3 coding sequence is TGTGCCATCAGTGAGTCCCCGGGAGGGACAGTCACAGATACGCAGTATTTT. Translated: CAISESPGGTVTDTQYF.

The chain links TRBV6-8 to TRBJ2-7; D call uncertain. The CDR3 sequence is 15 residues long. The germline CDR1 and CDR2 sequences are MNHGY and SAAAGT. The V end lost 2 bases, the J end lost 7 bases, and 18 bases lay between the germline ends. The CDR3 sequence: CASSYPGRLAREQYF. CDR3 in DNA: TGTGCCAGCAGTTACCCCGGACGGTTAGCTCGGGAGCAGTACTTC.

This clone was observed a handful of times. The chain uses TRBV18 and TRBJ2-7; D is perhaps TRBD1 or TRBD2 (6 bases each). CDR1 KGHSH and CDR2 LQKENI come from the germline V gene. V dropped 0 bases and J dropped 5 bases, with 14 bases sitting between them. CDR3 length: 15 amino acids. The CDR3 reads CASSPPGGASNEQYF. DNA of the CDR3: TGTGCCAGCTCACCACCGGGGGGCGCTAGCAACGAGCAGTACTTC.

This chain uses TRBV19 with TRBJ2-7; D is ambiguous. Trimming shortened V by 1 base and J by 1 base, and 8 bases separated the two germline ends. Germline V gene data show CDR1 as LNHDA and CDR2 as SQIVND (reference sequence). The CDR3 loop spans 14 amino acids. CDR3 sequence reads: CASSIVRDSYEQYF. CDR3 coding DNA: TGTGCCAGTAGTATAGTTAGGGATTCCTACGAGCAGTACTTC.

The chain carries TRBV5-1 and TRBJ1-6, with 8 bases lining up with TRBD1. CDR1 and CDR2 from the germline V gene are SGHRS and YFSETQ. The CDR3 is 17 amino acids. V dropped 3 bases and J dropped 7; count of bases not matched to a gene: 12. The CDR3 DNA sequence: TGCGCCAGCAGCTCGGCCCCCGGACAGGGTGGGAATTCACCCCTCCACTTT. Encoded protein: CASSSAPGQGGNSPLHF.

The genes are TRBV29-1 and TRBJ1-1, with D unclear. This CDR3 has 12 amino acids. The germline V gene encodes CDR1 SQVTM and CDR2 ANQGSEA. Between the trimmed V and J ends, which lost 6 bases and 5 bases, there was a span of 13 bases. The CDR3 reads CSVLGEATEAFF. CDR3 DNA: TGCAGCGTCCTTGGAGAGGCGACTGAAGCTTTCTTT.

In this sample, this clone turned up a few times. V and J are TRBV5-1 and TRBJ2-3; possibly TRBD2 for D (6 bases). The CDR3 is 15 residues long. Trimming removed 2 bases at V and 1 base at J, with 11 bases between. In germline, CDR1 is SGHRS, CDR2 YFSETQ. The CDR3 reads CASSLTSSGTDTQYF. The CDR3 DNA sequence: TGCGCCAGCAGCTTAACTAGCTCTGGCACAGATACGCAGTATTTT.

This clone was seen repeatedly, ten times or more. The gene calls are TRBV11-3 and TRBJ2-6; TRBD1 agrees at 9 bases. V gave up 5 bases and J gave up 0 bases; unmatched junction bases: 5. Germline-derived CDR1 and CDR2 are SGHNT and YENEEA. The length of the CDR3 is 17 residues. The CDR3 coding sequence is TGTGCCAGCAGCCCGGGACAGGGAAGCTCTGGGGCCAACGTCCTGACTTTC. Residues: CASSPGQGSSGANVLTF. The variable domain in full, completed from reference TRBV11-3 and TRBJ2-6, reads EAGVVQSPRYKIIEKKQPVAFWCNPISGHNTLYWYLQNLGQGPELLIRYENEEAVDDSQLPKDRFSAERLKGVDSTLKIQPAELGDSAVYLCASSPGQGSSGANVLTFGAGSRLTVL.

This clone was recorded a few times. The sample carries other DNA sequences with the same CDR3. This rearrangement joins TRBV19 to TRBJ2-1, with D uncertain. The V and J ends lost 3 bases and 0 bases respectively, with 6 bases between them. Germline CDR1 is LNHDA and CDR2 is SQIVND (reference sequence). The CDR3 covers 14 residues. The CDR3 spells CASSIGSSYNEQFF. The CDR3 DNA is TGTGCCAGTAGTATTGGAAGCTCCTACAATGAGCAGTTCTTC.

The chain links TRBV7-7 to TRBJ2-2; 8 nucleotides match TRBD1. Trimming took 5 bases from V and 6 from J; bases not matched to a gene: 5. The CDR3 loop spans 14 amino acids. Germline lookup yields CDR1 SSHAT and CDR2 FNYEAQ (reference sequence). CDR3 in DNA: TGTGCCAGCAGCGGCAGGGGGCGGGCCGGGGAGCTGTTTTTT. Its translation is CASSGRGRAGELFF.

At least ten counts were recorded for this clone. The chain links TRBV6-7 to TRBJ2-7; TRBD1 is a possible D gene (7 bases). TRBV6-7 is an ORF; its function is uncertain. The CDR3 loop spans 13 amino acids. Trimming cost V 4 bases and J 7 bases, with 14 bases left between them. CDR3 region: CASSSGLRGEQYF. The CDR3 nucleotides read TGTGCCAGCAGTTCGGGACTCAGGGGGGAGCAGTACTTC.

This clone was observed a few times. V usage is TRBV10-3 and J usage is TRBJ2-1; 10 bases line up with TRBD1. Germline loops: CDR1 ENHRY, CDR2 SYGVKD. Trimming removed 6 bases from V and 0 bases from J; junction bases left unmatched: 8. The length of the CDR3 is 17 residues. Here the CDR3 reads CAISVGTGVISYNEQFF. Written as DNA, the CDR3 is TGTGCCATCAGCGTCGGGACAGGGGTAATCTCCTACAATGAGCAGTTCTTC.

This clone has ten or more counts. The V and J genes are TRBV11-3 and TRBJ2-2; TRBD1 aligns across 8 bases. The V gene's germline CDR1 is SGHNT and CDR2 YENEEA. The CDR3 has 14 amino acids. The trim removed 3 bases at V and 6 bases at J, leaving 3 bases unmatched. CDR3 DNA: TGTGCCAGCAGCTTCCAGGGGGCTTCCGGGGAGCTGTTTTTT. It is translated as CASSFQGASGELFF.

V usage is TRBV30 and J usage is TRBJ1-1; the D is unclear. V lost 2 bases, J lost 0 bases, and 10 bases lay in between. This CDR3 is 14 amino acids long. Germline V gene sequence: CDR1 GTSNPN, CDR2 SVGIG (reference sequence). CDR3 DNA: TGTGCCTGGAGTAGAGCAGGAATGAACACTGAAGCTTTCTTT. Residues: CAWSRAGMNTEAFF.

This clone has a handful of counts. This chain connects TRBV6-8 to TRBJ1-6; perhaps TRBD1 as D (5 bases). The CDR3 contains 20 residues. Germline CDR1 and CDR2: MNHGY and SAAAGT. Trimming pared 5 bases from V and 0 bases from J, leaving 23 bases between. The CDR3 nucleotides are TGTGCCAGCAGTACACTATTTATCGGGACGGCAAGCTCCTATAATTCACCCCTCCACTTT. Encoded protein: CASSTLFIGTASSYNSPLHF.

CDR3 in amino acids: CASSYSGVDQPQHF. The CDR3 nucleotides are TGTGCCAGCAGTTACTCGGGTGTGGATCAGCCCCAGCATTTT. The rearrangement links TRBV6-8 to TRBJ1-5, with unresolved D. The length of the CDR3 is 14 residues. The germline V gene has CDR1 MNHGY and CDR2 SAAAGT. Trimming stripped 0 bases from V and 5 bases from J, with 8 bases between.

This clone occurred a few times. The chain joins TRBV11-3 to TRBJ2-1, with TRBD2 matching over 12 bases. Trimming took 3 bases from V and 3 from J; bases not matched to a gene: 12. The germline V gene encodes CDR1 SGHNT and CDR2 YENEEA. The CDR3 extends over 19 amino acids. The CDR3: CASSFNGPLLAGGYNEQFF. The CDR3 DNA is TGTGCCAGCAGCTTCAATGGACCGCTACTAGCGGGGGGCTACAATGAGCAGTTCTTC.

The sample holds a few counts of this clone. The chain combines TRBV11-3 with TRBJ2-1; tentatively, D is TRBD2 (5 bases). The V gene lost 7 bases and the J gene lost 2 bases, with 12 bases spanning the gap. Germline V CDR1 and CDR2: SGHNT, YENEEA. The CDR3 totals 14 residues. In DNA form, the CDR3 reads TGTGCCAGCACAATAGGAGGAACCTACAATGAGCAGTTCTTC. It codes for CASTIGGTYNEQFF.

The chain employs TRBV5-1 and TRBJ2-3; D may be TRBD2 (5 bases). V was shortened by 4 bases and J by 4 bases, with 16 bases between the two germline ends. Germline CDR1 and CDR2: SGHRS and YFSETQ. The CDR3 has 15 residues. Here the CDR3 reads CASSTRLSGADTQYF. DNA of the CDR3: TGCGCCAGCAGCACTCGGCTGTCCGGGGCAGATACGCAGTATTTT. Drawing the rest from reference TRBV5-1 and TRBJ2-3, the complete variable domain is KAGVTQTPRYLIKTRGQQVTLSCSPISGHRSVSWYQQTPGQGLQFLFEYFSETQRNKGNFPGRFSGRQFSNSRSEMNVSTLELGDSALYLCASSTRLSGADTQYFGPGTRLTVL.

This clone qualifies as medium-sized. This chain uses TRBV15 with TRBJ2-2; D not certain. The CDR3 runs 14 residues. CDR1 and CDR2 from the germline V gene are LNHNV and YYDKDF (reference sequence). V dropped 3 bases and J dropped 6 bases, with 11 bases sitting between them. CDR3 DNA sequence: TGTGCCACCAGCAGCGCCGGGTTACCCGGGGAGCTGTTTTTT. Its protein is CATSSAGLPGELFF.

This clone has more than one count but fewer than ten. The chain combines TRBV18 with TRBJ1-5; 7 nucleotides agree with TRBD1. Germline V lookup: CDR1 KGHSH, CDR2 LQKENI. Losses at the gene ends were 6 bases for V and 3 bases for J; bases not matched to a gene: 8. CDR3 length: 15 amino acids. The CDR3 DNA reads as TGTGCCAGCTCCCCCCGGACAGGCGACAATCAGCCCCAGCATTTT. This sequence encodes CASSPRTGDNQPQHF.

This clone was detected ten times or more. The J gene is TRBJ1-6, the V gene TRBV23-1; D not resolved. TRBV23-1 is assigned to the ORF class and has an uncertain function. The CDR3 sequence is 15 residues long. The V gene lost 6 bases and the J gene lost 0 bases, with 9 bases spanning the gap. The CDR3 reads CASSLGHSYNSPLHF. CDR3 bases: TGCGCCAGCAGCTTGGGTCACTCCTATAATTCACCCCTCCACTTT.

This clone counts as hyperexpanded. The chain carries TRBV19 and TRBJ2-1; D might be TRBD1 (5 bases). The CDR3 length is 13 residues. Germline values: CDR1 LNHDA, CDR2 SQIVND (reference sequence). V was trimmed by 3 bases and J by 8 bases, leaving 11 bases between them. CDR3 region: CASSMGRHDEQFF. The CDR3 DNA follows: TGTGCCAGTAGTATGGGGCGGCACGATGAGCAGTTCTTC.